The table lists the clone carrying this T cell receptor (beta chain) with many counts. Its antigen is not known. V lost 5 bases and J 0 bases, leaving 17 bases between the germline ends. Germline CDR1 MNHNS, CDR2 SASEGT. This CDR3 has 18 amino acids. These data are taken from a study of T cells in Graves' hyperthyroidism and ophthalmopathy. Across the whole study: Peripheral blood draws took place at initial diagnosis, ahead of any treatment.

Notes on the study in general: In blood, most of the thyroid clonotypes expanded above 0.001 were also present.

RNA transcripts provided the source from which TCR beta CDR3 regions were amplified. During a first-round RT-PCR of the TCR CDR3, the HTBI primer set was used. TCRdb reprocessed the multiplex PCR reads with MiXCR, giving one entry per CDR3 protein. The sample has around 280,000 distinct CDR3 sequences; roughly 13% are singletons. Uncontrolled infection, other autoimmune disease, pregnancy or lactation disqualified patients from enrolment. Thyroid ultrasound, orbital computed tomography, clinical symptoms, and serum thyroxine and TRAb underpinned diagnoses. Input material: blood. The sequence was obtained from a woman in her thirties with Graves' hyperthyroidism that later progressed to Graves' ophthalmopathy. The V call is TRBV6-1, the J call TRBJ1-6; no clear D gene. CDR3 DNA: TGTGCCAGCAGTTCCGGAGCAGGACCCAGCTCCTATAATTCACCCCTCCACTTT. Protein sequence: CASSSGAGPSSYNSPLHF.